The rows below give T cell receptor beta chains drawn from one sample of a study of CD8 T cells in Susac syndrome. TCRdb recomputed calls from the immunoSEQ multiplex PCR reads with MiXCR, one row per CDR3 protein. The sample has 80,000 or so distinct CDR3 sequences, 95% to 97% seen once. Sequencing was done on a sample of CD8+ T cells from PBMCs. The receptors shown here come from a human donor with Susac syndrome. The CDR3 runs from the conserved cysteine through the conserved F or W. D genes are given only for firm matches. Some rows mark clone size as missing; the rest say once, few, many or name a class of expanded clone.

>TRBD2|TRBV4-3|-|TRBJ2-1
TGCGCCAGCAGCCAAACTAGCGGGAGTGGAAATGAGCAGTTCTTC
CASSQTSGSGNEQFF
>-|TRBV14|-|TRBJ2-7
TGTGCCAGCAGCCAAGGCCCAGGGAAACGGGCCTACGAGCAGTACTTC
CASSQGPGKRAYEQYF
>TRBD1|TRBV2|-|TRBJ2-5
TGTGCCAGCAGTGTCCCAGGGGGACAAGAGACCCAGTACTTC
CASSVPGGQETQYF
>-|TRBV5-5|-|TRBJ2-1
TGTGCCAGCTATCCCCGGGATGAGCAGTTCTTC
CASYPRDEQFF
>-|TRBV19|-|TRBJ1-1
TGTGCCAGTAGTATCCCTTCTTACACTGAAGCTTTCTTT
CASSIPSYTEAFF
>TRBD2|TRBV24-1|-|TRBJ2-3
TGTGCCACCAGTGACCCCGGACTAGCGGTCGGCACAGATACGCAGTATTTT
CATSDPGLAVGTDTQYF
>-|TRBV29-1|-|TRBJ2-1
TGCAGCCCCCGGGCAGGGAGAAATGAGCAGTTCTTC
CSPRAGRNEQFF
>-|TRBV4-3|once|TRBJ1-1
TGCGCCAGCAGCCAAGATCCGGGAGCCCTCACTGAAGCTTTCTTT
CASSQDPGALTEAFF
>-|TRBV6-5|few|TRBJ2-5
TGTGCCAGCAGTTCAGGGCAAGAGACCCAGTACTTC
CASSSGQETQYF
>-|TRBV29-1|-|TRBJ1-4
TGCAGCGTTGAAGTCCCACTCAGGGGTGGTAATGAAAAACTGTTTTTT
CSVEVPLRGGNEKLFF